The rows below give T cell receptor beta chains drawn from one sample of a study of cytomegalovirus exposure and HLA in healthy donors. The method was immunoSEQ multiplex PCR; TCRdb's version includes in-frame clones alone and lacks a portion of them. The top ten hold approximately 0.88% of the sample, which has fewer than 350,000 clones, 85% to 90% seen once. Sequencing input: PBMCs. These TCRs come from a woman aged 18-29 years in good health and CMV-seronegative. CDR3s include the opening cysteine and the closing phenylalanine or tryptophan. Fields, in order: clone size, J gene, D gene, V gene, CDR3 DNA, CDR3 protein. The D gene is left open where the match is weak. Where a row states a size, it is once, few, many or the class of an expanded clone; other rows omit it.

clone size: -; J gene: TRBJ1-5; D gene: TRBD1; V gene: TRBV4-2; CDR3 DNA: TGTGCCAGCAGCCAGTTGGGGACAGGGAGAGGCAATCAGCCCCAGCATTTT; CDR3 protein: CASSQLGTGRGNQPQHF
clone size: -; J gene: TRBJ1-1; D gene: TRBD1; V gene: TRBV9; CDR3 DNA: TGTGCCAGCAGCCCCCTGGGCAGGGGGCAGCCGGGAGACACTGAAGCTTTCTTT; CDR3 protein: CASSPLGRGQPGDTEAFF
clone size: -; J gene: TRBJ2-1; D gene: TRBD2; V gene: TRBV19; CDR3 DNA: TGTGCCAGTAGTATAGTACCGCTAGCGGGAGGGGGTGAGCAGTTCTTC; CDR3 protein: CASSIVPLAGGGEQFF
clone size: -; J gene: TRBJ1-1; D gene: -; V gene: TRBV18; CDR3 DNA: TGTGCCAGCTCACGGGGTTTGACAGGAACCAACACTGAAGCTTTCTTT; CDR3 protein: CASSRGLTGTNTEAFF
clone size: -; J gene: TRBJ1-5; D gene: -; V gene: TRBV18; CDR3 DNA: TGTGCCAGCTCACCCACAGATAGCAATCAGCCCCAGCATTTT; CDR3 protein: CASSPTDSNQPQHF
clone size: once; J gene: TRBJ2-1; D gene: TRBD2; V gene: TRBV5-6; CDR3 DNA: TGTGCCAGCAGCTGGGGGGGCAATGAGCAGTTCTTC; CDR3 protein: CASSWGGNEQFF
clone size: -; J gene: TRBJ1-2; D gene: TRBD1; V gene: TRBV28; CDR3 DNA: TGTGCCAGCAGTCCCCCAGACAGGGCTAACTATGGCTACACCTTC; CDR3 protein: CASSPPDRANYGYTF
clone size: -; J gene: TRBJ1-2; D gene: TRBD1; V gene: TRBV13; CDR3 DNA: TGTGCCAGTAACAGGGGAAATATAGGCTACACCTTC; CDR3 protein: CASNRGNIGYTF
clone size: -; J gene: TRBJ1-2; D gene: -; V gene: TRBV19; CDR3 DNA: TGTGCCAGTAATAGGGTCACGGGGGACTATGGCTACACCTTC; CDR3 protein: CASNRVTGDYGYTF
clone size: -; J gene: TRBJ2-7; D gene: -; V gene: TRBV29-1; CDR3 DNA: TGCAGCGTTGCCAGGGAAAACTCCTACGAGCAGTACTTC; CDR3 protein: CSVARENSYEQYF
clone size: -; J gene: TRBJ1-2; D gene: TRBD1; V gene: TRBV28; CDR3 DNA: TGTGCCAGCAGTCCCGACAGGGGTCCGAGGGATGGCTACACCTTC; CDR3 protein: CASSPDRGPRDGYTF
clone size: -; J gene: TRBJ1-5; D gene: TRBD1; V gene: TRBV19; CDR3 DNA: TGTGCCAGTAGCCAAACAGACAGGGGCAATCAGCCCCAGCATTTT; CDR3 protein: CASSQTDRGNQPQHF
clone size: -; J gene: TRBJ2-7; D gene: -; V gene: TRBV5-4; CDR3 DNA: TGTGCCAGCAACGTAATGGACAGGGGGCCATTCTCTAGCGGGAGATACGAGCAGTACTTC; CDR3 protein: CASNVMDRGPFSSGRYEQYF
clone size: -; J gene: TRBJ2-1; D gene: -; V gene: TRBV14; CDR3 DNA: TGTGCCAGCAGCCTCACTACTCTGTGGAATGAGCAGTTCTTC; CDR3 protein: CASSLTTLWNEQFF
clone size: once; J gene: TRBJ2-3; D gene: TRBD2; V gene: TRBV7-2; CDR3 DNA: TGTGCCAGCAGCCCCCTAGCGGGCCTGAGGGATACGCAGTATTTT; CDR3 protein: CASSPLAGLRDTQYF
clone size: -; J gene: TRBJ2-2; D gene: TRBD2; V gene: TRBV7-3; CDR3 DNA: TGTGCCAGCAGCTCCACGGGAGGGGCGGGCGGGGAGCTGTTTTTT; CDR3 protein: CASSSTGGAGGELFF
clone size: once; J gene: TRBJ1-2; D gene: TRBD1; V gene: TRBV7-9; CDR3 DNA: TGTGCCAGCAGTTTAGGGGACAGAAGCTATGGCTACACCTTC; CDR3 protein: CASSLGDRSYGYTF